One sample yielded the 27 T cell receptor beta chains listed below, sequenced in a study of blood T cell repertoires in COVID-19 (TCRdb year 2020). The method was the immunoSEQ multiplex PCR assay. TCRdb re-hosts the immuneACCESS table, in-frame sequences only. Its copies lack some clones; in the studies checked, an unresolved V gene accounts for under half of them, and the cause for the rest is not known. The sample table contains 380,000 or so clones; only one count was recorded for nearly 90% of them. In total, the top ten clones hold around 2.1% of the sample. The specimen was PBMCs or T cells enriched from blood (not recorded which). Source of these receptors: a woman between 35 and 50 years old with acute COVID-19.

The chain recombines TRBV3-1 (or the pseudogene TRBV3-2) with TRBJ1-1; D not certain. Germline-derived CDR1 and CDR2 are LGHDT and YNNKEL (reference sequence). This CDR3 has 14 residues. The V end lost 1 base, the J end lost 2 bases, and 8 bases lay between the germline ends. The CDR3 region has the DNA TGTGCCAGCAGCCAAGGGCTCCCCAACACTGAAGCTTTCTTT. Protein sequence: CASSQGLPNTEAFF.

The CDR3 is CASSIDPTIQYF. CDR3 in DNA: TGTGCCAGTAGTATAGATCCTACCATTCAGTACTTC. The chain joins TRBV19 to TRBJ2-4, with D hard to call. The CDR3 sequence is 12 residues long. V was trimmed by 0 bases and J by 9 bases, leaving 6 bases between them. In germline, CDR1 is LNHDA, CDR2 SQIVND (reference sequence).

The V call is TRBV3-1 (or the pseudogene TRBV3-2), the J call TRBJ2-6, with TRBD2 as a possible D gene (6 bases). Germline CDR1 LGHDT, CDR2 YNNKEL (reference sequence). CDR3 length: 17 residues. Deletions cut 3 bases from V and 4 bases from J, with 16 bases between. The CDR3 sequence is CASSHVVSAGGANVLTF. CDR3 DNA sequence: TGTGCCAGCAGCCATGTAGTCTCGGCGGGAGGGGCCAACGTCCTGACTTTC.

This rearrangement joins TRBV27 to TRBJ2-7, with D possibly being TRBD2 (7 bases). Looked up from germline, CDR1 is MNHEY and CDR2 is SMNVEV (reference sequence). CDR3 length equals 17 residues. Trimming took 3 bases from V and 0 from J, leaving 18 bases between them. The CDR3 nucleotides are TGTGCCAGCAGTTTGTCTACGGGGGGCGCGAGCTCCTACGAGCAGTACTTC. It codes for CASSLSTGGASSYEQYF.

J is TRBJ1-2 and V is TRBV5-1; 7 nucleotides line up with TRBD1. J lost 1 base, V lost 4 bases, and 13 bases had no gene match. Looked up from germline, CDR1 is SGHRS and CDR2 is YFSETQ. The CDR3 extends over 17 amino acids. The CDR3 DNA is TGCGCCAGCAGCACTGGACCGACAGGGAACCGTAACTATGGCTACACCTTC. Its translation is CASSTGPTGNRNYGYTF. Together with reference TRBV5-1 and TRBJ1-2, the CDR3 gives the full variable domain: KAGVTQTPRYLIKTRGQQVTLSCSPISGHRSVSWYQQTPGQGLQFLFEYFSETQRNKGNFPGRFSGRQFSNSRSEMNVSTLELGDSALYLCASSTGPTGNRNYGYTFGSGTRLTVV.

This clone came up a few times. This chain uses TRBV4-1 with TRBJ1-6, with D possibly being TRBD1 (6 bases). In germline, CDR1 is MGHRA, CDR2 YSYEKL. The CDR3 is 13 residues long. The V gene lost 8 bases and the J gene lost 14 bases, with 19 bases spanning the gap. The chain's CDR3 is CASGETGSRTLHF. CDR3 DNA sequence: TGCGCCAGCGGAGAAACAGGGAGCAGGACCCTCCACTTT.

There are a few counts of this clone. The rearrangement links TRBV5-1 to TRBJ2-3; tentative D call: TRBD1 (5 bases). Germline-derived CDR1 and CDR2 are SGHRS and YFSETQ. Trimming shortened V by 0 bases and J by 0 bases, and 8 bases separated the two germline ends. The CDR3 sequence is 15 residues long. This chain's CDR3 is CASSLGTQSTDTQYF. CDR3 in DNA: TGCGCCAGCAGCTTGGGGACACAGAGCACAGATACGCAGTATTTT. Full variable domain (missing parts from reference TRBV5-1 and TRBJ2-3): KAGVTQTPRYLIKTRGQQVTLSCSPISGHRSVSWYQQTPGQGLQFLFEYFSETQRNKGNFPGRFSGRQFSNSRSEMNVSTLELGDSALYLCASSLGTQSTDTQYFGPGTRLTVL.

The V gene is TRBV11-3, the J gene TRBJ2-3, with a weak D call TRBD2 (6 bases). This CDR3 contains 14 residues. V lost 4 bases, J lost 2 bases, and 10 bases lay in between. In germline, CDR1 is SGHNT, CDR2 YENEEA. The chain's CDR3 is CASSSGGATDTQYF. As DNA, the CDR3 is TGTGCCAGCAGCTCCGGGGGAGCCACAGATACGCAGTATTTT.

This clone was seen just once. CDR3 coding DNA: TGTGCCAGCTCACCACCGTCGGTCAACCACAATGAGCAGTTCTTC. The encoded protein is CASSPPSVNHNEQFF. The chain carries TRBV18 and TRBJ2-1; D is unresolved. CDR1 and CDR2 from the germline V gene are KGHSH and LQKENI. Trimming shortened V by 0 bases and J by 5 bases, and 11 bases separated the two germline ends. CDR3 length: 15 residues.

V usage is TRBV6-5 and J usage is TRBJ2-1, with 9 bases identical to TRBD1. The CDR3 contains 14 residues. J was trimmed by 8 bases and V by 11 bases; bases with no gene match: 13. Looked up from germline, CDR1 is MNHEY and CDR2 is SVGAGI. CDR3 sequence reads: CASQGWDRAHEQFF. CDR3 nucleotide sequence: TGTGCCTCCCAGGGTTGGGACAGGGCGCATGAGCAGTTCTTC.

This chain connects TRBV3-1 (or the pseudogene TRBV3-2) to TRBJ2-3; 8 bases align to TRBD2. Germline loops: CDR1 LGHDT, CDR2 YNNKEL (reference sequence). The CDR3 is made up of 17 amino acids. J gave up 4 bases and V 1 base, and 10 bases lay outside the gene matches. In DNA, the CDR3 is TGTGCCAGCAGCCAAGCGAAGCCGGGACTAGGTGCAGATACGCAGTATTTT. This codes for CASSQAKPGLGADTQYF.

V is TRBV5-1 and J is TRBJ1-2, with a possible D match to TRBD1 (6 bases). The length of the CDR3 is 15 residues. CDR1 and CDR2 (germline): SGHRS, YFSETQ. Trimming cost V 4 bases and J 0 bases, with 13 bases left between them. The CDR3 DNA reads as TGCGCCAGCAGCGGAACAGGGTTTACTAACTATGGCTACACCTTC. The encoded protein is CASSGTGFTNYGYTF. The whole variable domain, remainder taken from reference TRBV5-1 and TRBJ1-2, is KAGVTQTPRYLIKTRGQQVTLSCSPISGHRSVSWYQQTPGQGLQFLFEYFSETQRNKGNFPGRFSGRQFSNSRSEMNVSTLELGDSALYLCASSGTGFTNYGYTFGSGTRLTVV.

This clone showed up just a few times. The chain combines TRBV27 with TRBJ1-6; 7 bases are a match to TRBD1. From germline, CDR1 is MNHEY and CDR2 SMNVEV (reference sequence). The V and J ends lost 4 bases and 7 bases, in that order; junction bases with no gene match: 4. The CDR3 extends over 14 amino acids. The CDR3: CASSYRGSNSPLHF. The CDR3 nucleotides read TGTGCCAGCAGTTACAGGGGTTCGAATTCACCCCTCCACTTT.

The rearrangement links TRBV2 to TRBJ2-3; D ambiguous. The CDR3 loop spans 12 amino acids. V was pared by 7 bases and J by 2 bases, with 7 bases between. The germline V gene encodes CDR1 SNHLY and CDR2 FYNNEI. The CDR3 sequence is CASTGDTDTQYF. The CDR3 DNA is TGTGCCAGCACGGGTGACACAGATACGCAGTATTTT.

The V and J genes are TRBV5-8 and TRBJ1-5, with D unresolved. There are 13 residues in the CDR3. The germline CDR1 and CDR2 sequences are SGHTS and YDEGEE. Trimming took off 4 bases at V and 0 bases at J, with 5 bases between the two ends. The CDR3 region has the DNA TGTGCCAGCAGCCCGTATAGCAATCAGCCCCAGCATTTT. Protein: CASSPYSNQPQHF.

The chain combines TRBV7-9 with TRBJ1-4, with D possibly being TRBD1 (5 bases). There are 14 residues in the CDR3. V lost 6 bases to trimming and J lost 8 bases, with 16 bases between them. Germline V CDR1 and CDR2: SEHNR, FQNEAQ (reference sequence). CDR3 sequence (DNA): TGTGCCAGCAGTAATGGACCTCGGACAGAAAAACTGTTTTTT. Translating it yields CASSNGPRTEKLFF. Based on the CDR3 plus reference TRBV7-9 and TRBJ1-4, the full variable domain is DTGVSQNPRHKITKRGQNVTFRCDPISEHNRLYWYRQTLGQGPEFLTYFQNEAQLEKSRLLSDRFSAERPKGSFSTLEIQRTEQGDSAMYLCASSNGPRTEKLFFGSGTQLSVL.

The table lists this clone with a few counts. An end of the junction differs from the germline gene, which may be a read error. The chain uses TRBV24-1 and TRBJ1-5; D is possibly TRBD1 (6 bases). The germline V gene has CDR1 KGHDR and CDR2 SFDVKD. The CDR3 covers 15 residues. The chain's CDR3 is CATGEPGASNQPQHF. Written as DNA, the CDR3 is TGTGCCACCGGTGAACCAGGGGCTAGCAATCAGCCCCAGCATTTT.

V is TRBV7-2 and J is TRBJ2-7; 8 nucleotides align to TRBD2. CDR1 and CDR2 from the germline V gene are SGHTA and FQGNSA. This CDR3 contains 18 residues. V lost 1 base, J lost 3 bases, and 14 bases stayed unmatched. The CDR3, as DNA: TGTGCCAGCAGCTTAGAATTTGGGCGGACTAGCAATCGCTACGAGCAGTACTTC. As protein: CASSLEFGRTSNRYEQYF.

CDR3 in amino acids: CASSGRENTEAFF. The DNA for the CDR3 is TGTGCCAGCAGCGGCAGGGAGAACACTGAAGCTTTCTTT. V and J are TRBV5-6 and TRBJ1-1; D is perhaps TRBD1 (5 bases). The CDR3 extends over 13 amino acids. Germline V gene data show CDR1 as SGHDT and CDR2 as YYEEEE. The V and J ends lost 4 bases and 1 base respectively, with 8 bases between them.

The chain combines TRBV27 with TRBJ2-7; D is possibly TRBD1 (6 bases). The germline V and J ends were trimmed by 8 bases and 7 bases, with 21 bases remaining between them. In germline, CDR1 is MNHEY, CDR2 SMNVEV (reference sequence). This CDR3 region has 14 residues. CDR3 DNA sequence: TGTGCCAGCGGGGGCATGGGTTTGGGGAGAGAGCAGTACTTC. Protein: CASGGMGLGREQYF.

This sequence joins TRBV7-8 and TRBJ2-7; D is perhaps TRBD2 (6 bases). Per germline, CDR1 SGHVS and CDR2 FQNEAQ. The CDR3 contains 17 residues. The V end lost 0 bases, the J end lost 2 bases, and 17 bases lay between the germline ends. The CDR3 sequence is CASSLAVAAVTTYEQYF. In nucleotides, the CDR3 is TGTGCCAGCAGCTTAGCTGTAGCGGCCGTTACCACCTACGAGCAGTACTTC.

This chain joins TRBV9 and TRBJ2-3, with 7 bases that match TRBD2. After removal of 2 bases from V and 4 bases from J, the junction contained 4 bases not matched to a gene. Germline assignment: CDR1 SGDLS and CDR2 YYNGEE. This CDR3 region has 14 residues. CDR3 sequence: CASSVRLAADTQYF. The CDR3 DNA follows: TGTGCCAGCAGCGTGAGACTAGCAGCAGATACGCAGTATTTT.

This chain links TRBV9 with TRBJ2-5, with 7 bases identical to TRBD2. This CDR3 contains 16 residues. V lost 1 base to trimming and J lost 2 bases; unmatched junction nucleotides: 8. Germline V gene lookup returns CDR1 SGDLS and CDR2 YYNGEE. The CDR3 DNA follows: TGTGCCAGCAGCGTACGGTCTGGGGGGGGTCAAGAGACCCAGTACTTC. Residues: CASSVRSGGGQETQYF.

The chain couples TRBV12-3 or TRBV12-4 to TRBJ2-2; tentative D call: TRBD1 (6 bases). Trimming removed 6 bases at V and 7 bases at J, with 12 bases between. This CDR3 has 13 amino acids. CDR3 nucleotides: TGTGCCAGCAGACCACAGGGCAGCGGGGAGCTGTTTTTT. This encodes CASRPQGSGELFF.

J is TRBJ1-5 and V is TRBV4-1, with D possibly being TRBD1 (5 bases). With 8 bases removed from V and 6 bases from J, the gap between germline ends came to 17 bases. CDR3 length: 14 amino acids. Germline values: CDR1 MGHRA, CDR2 YSYEKL. This CDR3 reads CASGKMGGTQPQHF. In DNA form, the CDR3 reads TGCGCCAGCGGCAAGATGGGGGGGACTCAGCCCCAGCATTTT.

The chain uses TRBV7-2 and TRBJ1-4, with unresolved D. The length of the CDR3 is 16 residues. Trimming took off 1 base at V and 7 bases at J, with 16 bases between the two ends. Germline V gives CDR1 SGHTA, CDR2 FQGNSA. CDR3 region: CASSLVIRRRGEKLFF. CDR3 in DNA: TGTGCCAGCAGCTTAGTAATACGTAGGCGAGGTGAAAAACTGTTTTTT. The whole variable domain, remainder taken from reference TRBV7-2 and TRBJ1-4, is GAGVSQSPSNKVTEKGKDVELRCDPISGHTALYWYRQSLGQGLEFLIYFQGNSAPDKSGLPSDRFSAERTGGSVSTLTIQRTQQEDSAVYLCASSLVIRRRGEKLFFGSGTQLSVL.

The chain has TRBV5-1 and TRBJ1-2; D is undetermined. This CDR3 has 12 amino acids. The germline V gene encodes CDR1 SGHRS and CDR2 YFSETQ. Between the trimmed V and J ends, which lost 0 bases and 4 bases, there was a span of 4 bases. The CDR3 region is CASSLGSYGYTF. CDR3 sequence (DNA): TGCGCCAGCAGCTTGGGCAGCTATGGCTACACCTTC.